Many counts were recorded for the clone carrying this T cell receptor (beta chain). Its antigen is currently unknown. This entry is derived from a study of CD8+CD57+ T cells in acquired aplastic anemia. Study conclusions and caveats: Patients and controls shared some 30 CD8+ CDR3 sequences, highly expressed in patients.

By flow cytometry, patients selected for sequencing had shown an expansion of CD8+CD57+ cells. Prior therapy had not been administered to any patient at the time of blood sampling. Genomic DNA acted as the template from which TCR beta VDJ combination and CDR3 sequence profiling were carried out. TCRdb called the reads again in MiXCR, with one record for every CDR3 protein. The sample contains 200,000 or so distinct CDR3 sequences, around 50% of which appear only once. Source material: sorted CD4+, CD8+, or CD8+CD57+ T cells (not recorded which) from PBMCs. This receptor was taken from a human donor with aplastic anemia.

DNA of the CDR3: TGTGCCAGCAGCCAAGCCCCGCAAGAGACCCAGTACTTC. Translating it yields CASSQAPQETQYF. J is TRBJ2-5 and V is TRBV3-1; D is unresolved. V shed 1 base and J shed 2 bases, with 5 bases lying between them. This CDR3 spans 13 amino acids. Germline CDR1 is LGHDT and CDR2 is YNNKEL (reference sequence).